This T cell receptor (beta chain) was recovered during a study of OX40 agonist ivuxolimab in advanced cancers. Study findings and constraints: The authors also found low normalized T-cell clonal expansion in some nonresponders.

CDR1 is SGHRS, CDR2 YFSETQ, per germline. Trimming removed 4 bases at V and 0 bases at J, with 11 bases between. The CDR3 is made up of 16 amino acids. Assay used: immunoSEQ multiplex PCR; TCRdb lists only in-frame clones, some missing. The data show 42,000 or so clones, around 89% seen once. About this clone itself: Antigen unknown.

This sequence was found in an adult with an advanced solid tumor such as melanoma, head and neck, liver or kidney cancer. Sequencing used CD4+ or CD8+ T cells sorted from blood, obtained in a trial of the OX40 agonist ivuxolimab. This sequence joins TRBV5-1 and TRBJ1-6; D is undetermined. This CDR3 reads CASSLLTSSYNSPLHF. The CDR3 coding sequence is TGCGCCAGCAGCCTGCTTACGAGCTCCTATAATTCACCCCTCCACTTT.